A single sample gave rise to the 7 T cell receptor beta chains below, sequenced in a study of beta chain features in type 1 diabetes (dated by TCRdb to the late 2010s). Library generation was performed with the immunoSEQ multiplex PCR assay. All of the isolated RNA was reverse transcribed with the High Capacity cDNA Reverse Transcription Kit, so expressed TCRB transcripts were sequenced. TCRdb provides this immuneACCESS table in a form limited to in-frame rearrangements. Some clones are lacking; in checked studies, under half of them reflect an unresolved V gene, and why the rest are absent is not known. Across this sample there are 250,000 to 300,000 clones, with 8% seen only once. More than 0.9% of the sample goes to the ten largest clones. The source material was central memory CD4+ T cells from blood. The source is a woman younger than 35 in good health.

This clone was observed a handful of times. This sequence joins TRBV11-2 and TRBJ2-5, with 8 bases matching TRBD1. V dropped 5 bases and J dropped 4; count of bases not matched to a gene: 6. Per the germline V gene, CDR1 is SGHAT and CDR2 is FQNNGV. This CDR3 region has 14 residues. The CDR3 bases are TGTGCCAGCAGCCCAGGGGGCGTGAGAGAGACCCAGTACTTC. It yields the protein CASSPGGVRETQYF. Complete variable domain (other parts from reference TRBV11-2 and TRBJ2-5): EAGVAQSPRYKIIEKRQSVAFWCNPISGHATLYWYQQILGQGPKLLIQFQNNGVVDDSQLPKDRFSAERLKGVDSTLKIQPAKLEDSAVYLCASSPGGVRETQYFGPGTRLLVL.

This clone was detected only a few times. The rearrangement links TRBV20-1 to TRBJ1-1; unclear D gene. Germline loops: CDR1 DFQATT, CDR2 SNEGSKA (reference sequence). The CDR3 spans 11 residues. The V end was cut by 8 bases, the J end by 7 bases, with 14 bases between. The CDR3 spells CSSRRTVEAFF. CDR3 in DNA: TGCAGTTCGAGGAGGACCGTTGAAGCTTTCTTT.

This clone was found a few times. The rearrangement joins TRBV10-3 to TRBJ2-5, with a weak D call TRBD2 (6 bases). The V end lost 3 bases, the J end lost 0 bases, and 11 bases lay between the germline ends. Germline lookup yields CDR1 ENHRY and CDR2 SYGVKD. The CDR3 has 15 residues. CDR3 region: CAISESSGYQETQYF. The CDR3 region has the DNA TGTGCCATCAGTGAAAGCAGCGGGTACCAAGAGACCCAGTACTTC.

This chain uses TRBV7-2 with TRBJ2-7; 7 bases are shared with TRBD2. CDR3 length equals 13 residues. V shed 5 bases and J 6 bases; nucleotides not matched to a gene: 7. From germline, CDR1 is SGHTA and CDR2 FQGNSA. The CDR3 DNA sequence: TGTGCCAGCAGCCACGGGCGCGGGAGCGAGCAGTACTTC. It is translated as CASSHGRGSEQYF. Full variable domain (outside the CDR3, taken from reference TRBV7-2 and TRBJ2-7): GAGVSQSPSNKVTEKGKDVELRCDPISGHTALYWYRQSLGQGLEFLIYFQGNSAPDKSGLPSDRFSAERTGGSVSTLTIQRTQQEDSAVYLCASSHGRGSEQYFGPGTRLTVT.

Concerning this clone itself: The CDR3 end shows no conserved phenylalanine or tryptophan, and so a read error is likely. The CDR3: CASSWAGVEAFL. CDR3 bases: TGTGCCAGCAGCTGGGCAGGGGTCGAAGCTTTCCTT. This chain uses TRBV7-2 with TRBJ1-1; D perhaps matches TRBD1 (6 bases). Trimming took off 4 bases at V and 8 bases at J, with 11 bases between the two ends. Germline V gene data show CDR1 as SGHTA and CDR2 as FQGNSA. This CDR3 has 12 residues.

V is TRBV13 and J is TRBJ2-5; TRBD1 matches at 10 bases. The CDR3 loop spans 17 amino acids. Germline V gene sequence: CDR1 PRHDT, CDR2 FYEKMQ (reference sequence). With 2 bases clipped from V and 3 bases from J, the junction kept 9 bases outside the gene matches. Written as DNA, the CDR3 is TGTGCCAGCAGCTTAACCGGGACAGGGGATTGGGAAGAGACCCAGTACTTC. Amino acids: CASSLTGTGDWEETQYF.

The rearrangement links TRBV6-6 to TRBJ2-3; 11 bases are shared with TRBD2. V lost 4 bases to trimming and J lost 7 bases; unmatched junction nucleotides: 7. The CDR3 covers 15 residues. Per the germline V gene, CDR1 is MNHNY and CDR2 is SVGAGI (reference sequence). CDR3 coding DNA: TGTGCCAGCAGTTTCAGGCTAGCGGGAGGCCATACGCAGTATTTT. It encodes CASSFRLAGGHTQYF.